The 18 T cell receptor beta chains below come from one sample, sequenced in a study of technical replicates of blood from a handful of donors. The repertoire was sequenced with immunoSEQ multiplex PCR; TCRdb's copy has only in-frame clones and lacks some. The table lists more than 90,000 clones, about 95% of them singletons, with 0.34% in the top ten. Sequenced: T cells isolated from PBMCs. Receptors originate from a human donor in good health.

The chain joins TRBV2 to TRBJ2-3; 7 bases are shared with TRBD2. J lost 2 bases, V lost 6 bases, and 5 bases had no gene match. This CDR3 spans 14 amino acids. Germline CDR1 is SNHLY and CDR2 is FYNNEI. The CDR3 nucleotides read TGTGCCAGCAGAGCTAGCGGCCCCACAGATACGCAGTATTTT. It yields the protein CASRASGPTDTQYF.

The chain combines TRBV9 with TRBJ2-2; TRBD1 aligns across 9 bases. Germline V lookup: CDR1 SGDLS, CDR2 YYNGEE. The V segment lost 4 bases and the J segment 5 bases; nucleotides outside the gene matches: 6. CDR3 size: 15 residues. The CDR3: CASSYRDRETGELFF. The CDR3 DNA is TGTGCCAGCAGCTACCGGGACAGGGAAACCGGGGAGCTGTTTTTT.

The rearrangement links TRBV7-3 to TRBJ1-1, with D possibly matching TRBD1 (5 bases). Per germline, CDR1 SGHTA and CDR2 FQGTGA. V shed 5 bases and J shed 8 bases, with 18 bases lying between them. The CDR3 sequence is 14 residues long. The CDR3 coding sequence is TGTGCCAGCAGCCCGCAGGGATCCGGGCTCGAAGCTTTCTTT. Its translation is CASSPQGSGLEAFF.

This chain links TRBV6-5 with TRBJ2-3, with D possibly matching TRBD1 (5 bases). In germline, CDR1 is MNHEY, CDR2 SVGAGI. This CDR3 has 15 residues. The V end was cut by 5 bases, the J end by 0 bases, with 12 bases between. The CDR3 region is CASSTYDSSTDTQYF. Written as DNA, the CDR3 is TGTGCCAGCAGTACTTACGACAGTAGCACAGATACGCAGTATTTT.

The rearrangement joins TRBV5-1 to TRBJ2-1; the match to TRBD2 covers 8 bases. J lost 2 bases, V lost 4 bases, and 11 bases had no gene match. This CDR3 spans 17 amino acids. The V gene's germline CDR1 is SGHRS and CDR2 YFSETQ. CDR3 sequence (DNA): TGCGCCAGCAGCCTAGACGAAGCGGGGGAGCCCTACAATGAGCAGTTCTTC. Amino acids: CASSLDEAGEPYNEQFF.

The V and J genes are TRBV6-5 and TRBJ2-5, with TRBD2 as a possible D gene (5 bases). The CDR3 totals 15 residues. V lost 4 bases and J 4 bases, leaving 16 bases between the germline ends. Germline loops: CDR1 MNHEY, CDR2 SVGAGI. The CDR3 reads CASSFPGSTPETQYF. The CDR3 DNA sequence: TGTGCCAGCAGTTTCCCGGGGAGTACCCCAGAGACCCAGTACTTC.

This chain connects TRBV7-9 to TRBJ2-2; 7 bases match TRBD1. CDR1 is SEHNR, CDR2 FQNEAQ, per germline (reference sequence). This CDR3 region has 15 residues. The V segment lost 6 bases and the J segment 4 bases; nucleotides outside the gene matches: 8. Written as DNA, the CDR3 is TGTGCCAGCAGGTCGAAGGGACAGCTCACCGGGGAGCTGTTTTTT. Amino acid sequence: CASRSKGQLTGELFF.

The V gene is TRBV6-1, the J gene TRBJ2-7, with 7 bases fitting TRBD2. The CDR3 sequence is 14 residues long. V shed 7 bases and J 1 base; nucleotides not matched to a gene: 7. Germline-derived CDR1 and CDR2 are MNHNS and SASEGT. CDR3 coding DNA: TGTGCCAGCACCCCTAGCGGCGAATCCTACGAGCAGTACTTC. Residues: CASTPSGESYEQYF.

V gene TRBV10-1 combines with J gene TRBJ2-5; 8 bases agree with TRBD1. In germline, CDR1 is WNHNN, CDR2 SYGVQD (reference sequence). The J segment lost 6 bases and the V segment lost 2 bases, leaving 5 bases of the junction unmatched. This CDR3 contains 14 residues. The CDR3 here is CASSETGTGQTQYF. The CDR3 DNA is TGCGCCAGCAGTGAGACCGGGACAGGACAGACCCAGTACTTC.

This chain joins TRBV20-1 and TRBJ2-7, with D hard to call. The CDR3 extends over 11 amino acids. V was trimmed by 6 bases and J by 2 bases, leaving 8 bases between them. Germline CDR1 reads DFQATT; CDR2 reads SNEGSKA (reference sequence). The CDR3 region is CSAYTAYEQYF. CDR3 bases: TGCAGTGCCTATACAGCCTACGAGCAGTACTTC.

This clone appeared a single time. The CDR3 DNA reads TGTGCCAGCAGTTTATTCGGGGGAGGGGAGACCCAGTACTTC. It specifies CASSLFGGGETQYF. This chain connects TRBV27 to TRBJ2-5; 7 nucleotides match TRBD2. J gave up 5 bases and V 1 base, and 4 bases lay outside the gene matches. This CDR3 has 14 amino acids. Germline V CDR1 and CDR2: MNHEY, SMNVEV (reference sequence).

The chain combines TRBV11-3 with TRBJ1-1; D is possibly TRBD1 (6 bases). V dropped 7 bases and J dropped 2 bases, with 11 bases sitting between them. The CDR3 is 13 residues long. Germline V gives CDR1 SGHNT, CDR2 YENEEA. The CDR3 sequence: CASNREINTEAFF. For the CDR3, the DNA is TGTGCCAGCAACAGGGAAATAAACACTGAAGCTTTCTTT.

This chain links TRBV10-3 with TRBJ1-2; perhaps TRBD1 as D (6 bases). CDR1 and CDR2 (germline): ENHRY, SYGVKD. The CDR3 length is 15 residues. Trimming removed 3 bases at V and 5 bases at J, with 16 bases between. Written as DNA, the CDR3 is TGTGCCATCAGTGATTCAATGGACAGCGTTTATGGCTACACCTTC. Its protein product is CAISDSMDSVYGYTF.

V and J are TRBV15 and TRBJ2-7; D may be TRBD1 (5 bases). Germline V gene sequence: CDR1 LNHNV, CDR2 YYDKDF (reference sequence). Trimming removed 4 bases from V and 11 bases from J, with 12 bases in between. The CDR3 has 11 amino acids. CDR3 nucleotide sequence: TGTGCCACCAGCACTTACAGGCAGGAGTACTTC. Its translation is CATSTYRQEYF.

V gene TRBV7-8 combines with J gene TRBJ1-5; D unresolved. Germline values: CDR1 SGHVS, CDR2 FQNEAQ. CDR3 length equals 17 residues. Trimming took off 1 base at V and 0 bases at J, with 13 bases between the two ends. The CDR3 loop is CASSLVAQPYSNQPQHF. CDR3 in DNA: TGTGCCAGCAGCTTAGTAGCCCAGCCTTATAGCAATCAGCCCCAGCATTTT.

The V gene is TRBV19, the J gene TRBJ1-2; D may be TRBD1 (6 bases). Trimming left V 10 bases short and J 0 bases short, with 15 bases between. Germline loops: CDR1 LNHDA, CDR2 SQIVND (reference sequence). The CDR3 length is 14 residues. The CDR3 protein is CATSLAGANYGYTF. In DNA form, the CDR3 reads TGTGCCACCTCCCTTGCAGGGGCTAACTATGGCTACACCTTC.

The rearrangement links TRBV27 to TRBJ2-5; a possible D gene is TRBD2 (6 bases). V lost 7 bases and J lost 6, with 15 bases in between. The CDR3 length is 13 residues. Germline CDR1 and CDR2: MNHEY and SMNVEV (reference sequence). The CDR3 loop reads CASTGGGRKTQYF. CDR3 DNA sequence: TGTGCCAGCACAGGTGGGGGGAGGAAGACCCAGTACTTC.

The chain recombines TRBV5-8 with TRBJ1-5; weak D call: TRBD1 (5 bases). The V end was cut by 8 bases, the J end by 6 bases, with 15 bases between. CDR1 and CDR2 from the germline V gene are SGHTS and YDEGEE. This CDR3 has 13 residues. The CDR3 reads CASGKGMGQPQHF. As DNA, the CDR3 is TGTGCCAGTGGGAAGGGGATGGGTCAGCCCCAGCATTTT. Using reference TRBV5-8 and TRBJ1-5 for the parts outside the CDR3, the full variable domain is EAGVTQSPTHLIKTRGQQATLRCSPISGHTSVYWYQQALGLGLQFLLWYDEGEERNRGNFPPRFSGRQFPNYSSELNVNALELEDSALYLCASGKGMGQPQHFGDGTRLSIL.